This TCR beta chain was captured by sequencing in a study of CD4 T cells in relation to SARS-CoV-2 and coronaviruses. Study-wide points: Crossreactive clones expanded significantly less to SARS-CoV-2 than monoreactive clones.

A remark on this clone: Its antigen is undetermined.

The CDR3 loop spans 14 amino acids. Germline CDR1 is MDHEN and CDR2 is SYDVKM. Trimming pared 6 bases from V and 8 bases from J, leaving 16 bases between. Clones were sequenced by immunoSEQ multiplex PCR, and TCRdb holds only the in-frame ones, with some missing. This sample has about 36,000 clones, with over 75% found just once. Naive and memory CD4+ T cells came from enriched cryopreserved PBMCs. The chain combines TRBV28 with TRBJ1-4, with D uncertain. This receptor was taken from an adult with COVID-19. The sequenced sample consisted of memory CD4+ T cells from PBMCs, cultured in vitro. CDR3 protein: CASRDPDLAEKLFF. The CDR3 DNA sequence: TGTGCCAGCAGGGACCCGGACCTGGCGGAAAAACTGTTTTTT.